The clone carrying this T cell receptor (beta chain) appeared once. This record comes from a study of T cell responses to AZD1222 COVID-19 vaccine. Produced via immunoSEQ multiplex PCR; TCRdb's table is partial and in-frame only. The sample holds 75,000 to 100,000 clones, about 94% seen once. Sequences were derived from peripheral blood, sampled 28 days after the second AZD1222 dose. The TCR originated in an adult who received the AZD1222 COVID-19 vaccine.

The CDR3 is CASSPGPTWTDTQYF. The CDR3 coding sequence is TGTGCCAGCAGTCCCGGTCCTACATGGACAGATACGCAGTATTTT. This sequence joins TRBV7-9 and TRBJ2-3; D gene uncertain. The V and J ends lost 6 bases and 3 bases respectively, with 16 bases between them. This CDR3 comprises 15 residues. Germline CDR1 is SEHNR and CDR2 is FQNEAQ (reference sequence).